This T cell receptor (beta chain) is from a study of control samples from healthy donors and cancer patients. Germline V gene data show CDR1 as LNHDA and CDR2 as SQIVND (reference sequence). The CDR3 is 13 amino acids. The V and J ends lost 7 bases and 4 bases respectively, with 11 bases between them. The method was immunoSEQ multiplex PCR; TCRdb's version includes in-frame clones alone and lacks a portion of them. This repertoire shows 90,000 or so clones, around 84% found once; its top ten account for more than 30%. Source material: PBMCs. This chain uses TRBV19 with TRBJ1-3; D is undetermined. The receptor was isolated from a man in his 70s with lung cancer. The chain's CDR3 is CASTPRTGNTIYF. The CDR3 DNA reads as TGTGCCAGTACCCCCCGGACGGGAAACACCATATATTTT.